This note documents a single T cell receptor (beta chain) sequence. The data were obtained in a study of T cell clones after liver transplantation. Study-level background: Graft-donor-reactive sequences were compared with third-party-reactive TCRbeta sequences from pre-transplant mixed lymphocyte reactions.

The table came from immunoSEQ multiplex PCR; TCRdb's copy has only in-frame clones and leaves some out. The sample has more than 95,000 clones, around 80% seen once. CDR1 and CDR2 from the germline V gene are GTSNPN and SVGIG (reference sequence). The V and J ends lost 5 bases and 2 bases respectively, with 10 bases between them. The CDR3 loop spans 12 amino acids. This TCR came from a human patient who received a liver transplant. Some T cells may be provided by the graft donor. The genes are TRBV30 and TRBJ2-7; D is perhaps TRBD1 (6 bases). Sequencing used CD4+ T cells from blood, obtained around 44 months after liver transplant. The CDR3 region has the DNA TGTGCCTGGTCCTCAGGGGCCTACGAGCAGTACTTC. Its translation: CAWSSGAYEQYF.